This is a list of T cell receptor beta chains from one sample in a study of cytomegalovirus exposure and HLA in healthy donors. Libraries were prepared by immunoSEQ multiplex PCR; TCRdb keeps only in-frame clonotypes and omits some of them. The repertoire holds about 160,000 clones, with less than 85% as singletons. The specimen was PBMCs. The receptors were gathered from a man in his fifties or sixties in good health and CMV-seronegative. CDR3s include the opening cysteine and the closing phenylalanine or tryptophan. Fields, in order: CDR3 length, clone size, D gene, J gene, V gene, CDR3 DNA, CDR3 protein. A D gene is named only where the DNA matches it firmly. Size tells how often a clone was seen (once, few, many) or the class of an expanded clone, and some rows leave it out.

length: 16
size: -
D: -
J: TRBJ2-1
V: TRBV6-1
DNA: TGTGCCAGCAGTGGGAGGGTTAGCGGAGCTAACAATGAGCAGTTCTTC
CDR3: CASSGRVSGANNEQFF

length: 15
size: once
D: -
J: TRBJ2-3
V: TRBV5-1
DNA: TGCGCCAGCAGCTTGGAGCGACAGATGACAGATACGCAGTATTTT
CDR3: CASSLERQMTDTQYF

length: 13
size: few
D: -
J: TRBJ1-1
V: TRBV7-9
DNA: TGTGCCAGCAGCCCACCAGGTGGGACTGAAGCTTTCTTT
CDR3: CASSPPGGTEAFF

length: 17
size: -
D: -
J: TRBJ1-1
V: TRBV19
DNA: TGTGCCAGTAGTATAGAAACAGGTGGAGTCGGGAACACTGAAGCTTTCTTT
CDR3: CASSIETGGVGNTEAFF

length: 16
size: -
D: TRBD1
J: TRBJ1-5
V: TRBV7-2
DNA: TGTGCCAGCAGCTTAGCGTGGGACAGGGCAGGGCAGCCCCAGCATTTT
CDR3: CASSLAWDRAGQPQHF

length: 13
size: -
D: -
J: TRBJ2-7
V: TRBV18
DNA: TGTGCCAGCTCACGGGTCCCAGGGGTCGAGCAGTACTTC
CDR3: CASSRVPGVEQYF

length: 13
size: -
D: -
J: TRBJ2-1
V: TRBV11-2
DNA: TGTGCCAGCAGCTTGAAGTCCGGGGATGAGCAGTTCTTC
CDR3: CASSLKSGDEQFF

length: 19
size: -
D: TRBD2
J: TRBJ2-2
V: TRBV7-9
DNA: TGTGCCAGCAGCTCTCTGGGTGGTAGCGGGAGTAGGGACACCGGGGAGCTGTTTTTT
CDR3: CASSSLGGSGSRDTGELFF

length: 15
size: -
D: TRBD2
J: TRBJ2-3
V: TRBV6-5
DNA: TGTGCCAGCAGTACAACTAGCGGGGCGACAGATACGCAGTATTTT
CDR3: CASSTTSGATDTQYF

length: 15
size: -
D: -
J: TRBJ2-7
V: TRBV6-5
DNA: TGTGCCAGCAGTTACTCGAGCAGGGTCTCCTACGAGCAGTACTTC
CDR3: CASSYSSRVSYEQYF

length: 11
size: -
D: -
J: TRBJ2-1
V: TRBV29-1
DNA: TGCAGCGCTCGGGGTGGAGGTGAGCAGTTCTTC
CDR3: CSARGGGEQFF

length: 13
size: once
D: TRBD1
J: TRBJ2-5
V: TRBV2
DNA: TGTGCCAGCATCCGGGACAGCCAAGAGACCCAGTACTTC
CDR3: CASIRDSQETQYF

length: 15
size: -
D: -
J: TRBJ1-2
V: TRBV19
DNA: TGTGCCACATCCCCGGCCCCACAGGCGACCTATGGCTACACCTTC
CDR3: CATSPAPQATYGYTF

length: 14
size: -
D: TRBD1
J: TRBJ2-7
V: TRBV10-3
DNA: TGTGCCATCAGTGAAACGACAGGGGGCTACGAGCAGTACTTC
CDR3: CAISETTGGYEQYF

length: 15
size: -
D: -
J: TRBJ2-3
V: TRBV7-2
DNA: TGTGCCAGCAGCTTAGTCGGTCTTAGCACAGATACGCAGTATTTT
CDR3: CASSLVGLSTDTQYF

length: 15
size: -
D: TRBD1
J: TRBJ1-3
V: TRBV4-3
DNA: TGCGCCAGCAGTGAGCACAGGGGGCCAGGAAACACCATATATTTT
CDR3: CASSEHRGPGNTIYF

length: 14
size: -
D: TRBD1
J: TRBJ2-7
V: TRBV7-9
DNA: TGTGCCAGCAGCAAGACAGGGGGCTTTTACGAGCAGTACTTC
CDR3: CASSKTGGFYEQYF

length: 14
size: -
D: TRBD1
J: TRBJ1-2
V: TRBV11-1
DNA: TGTGCCAGCAGCTTAGCACAGGGGGCCTATGGCTACACCTTC
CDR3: CASSLAQGAYGYTF

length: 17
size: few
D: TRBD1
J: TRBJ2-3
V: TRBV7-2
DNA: TGTGCCAGCAGCTTAGCTCAAGCTGGGACAGGCTCAGATACGCAGTATTTT
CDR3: CASSLAQAGTGSDTQYF

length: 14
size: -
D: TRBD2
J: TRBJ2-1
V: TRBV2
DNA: TGTGCCAGCATTGGACTAGCGGGACCCAATGAGCAGTTCTTC
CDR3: CASIGLAGPNEQFF

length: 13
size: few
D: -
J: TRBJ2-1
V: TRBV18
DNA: TGTGCCAGCTCCAGGACTACTTACAATGAGCAGTTCTTC
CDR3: CASSRTTYNEQFF

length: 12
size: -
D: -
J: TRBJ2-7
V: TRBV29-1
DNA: TGCAGCGTTGAAGATCCCGGCTACGAGCAGTACTTC
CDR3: CSVEDPGYEQYF

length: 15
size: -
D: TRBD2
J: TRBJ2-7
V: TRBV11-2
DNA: TGTGCCAGCAGCTTAGATGAAGGGACTACATGGGAGCAGTACTTC
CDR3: CASSLDEGTTWEQYF

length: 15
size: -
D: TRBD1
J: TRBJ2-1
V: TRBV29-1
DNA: TGCAGCGTTGTACCTACAGGGGCTTCTTGGAATGAGCAGTTCTTC
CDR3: CSVVPTGASWNEQFF

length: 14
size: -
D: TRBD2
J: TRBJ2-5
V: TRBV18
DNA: TGTGCCAGCTCGCGCACTAGCGATGGAGAGACCCAGTACTTC
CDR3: CASSRTSDGETQYF

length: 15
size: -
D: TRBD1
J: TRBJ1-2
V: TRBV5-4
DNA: TGTGCCAGCAGGCCCGCGAGGGACAGCGACTATGGCTACACCTTC
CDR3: CASRPARDSDYGYTF

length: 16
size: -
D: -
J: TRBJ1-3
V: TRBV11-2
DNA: TGTGCCAGCAGCCTGACGGACAGCCGATTTGGAGACACCATATATTTT
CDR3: CASSLTDSRFGDTIYF

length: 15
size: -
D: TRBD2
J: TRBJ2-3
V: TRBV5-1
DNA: TGCGCCAGCAGCGTTAGCGGGAGAGCCACAGATACGCAGTATTTT
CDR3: CASSVSGRATDTQYF

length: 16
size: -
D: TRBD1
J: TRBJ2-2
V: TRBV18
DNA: TGTGCCAGCTCACCTAAGACAGGGGCGAACACCGGGGAGCTGTTTTTT
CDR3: CASSPKTGANTGELFF

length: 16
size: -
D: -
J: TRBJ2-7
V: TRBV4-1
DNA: TGCGCCAGCAGCCAAGTTACTAGCCTGCCGTCCTACGAGCAGTACTTC
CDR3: CASSQVTSLPSYEQYF

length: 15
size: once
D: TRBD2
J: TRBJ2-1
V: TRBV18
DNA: TGTGCCAGCTCACTCTCCGGGACTACCTACAATGAGCAGTTCTTC
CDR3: CASSLSGTTYNEQFF

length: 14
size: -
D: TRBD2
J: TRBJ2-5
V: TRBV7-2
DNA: TGTGCCAGCAGCTTAGCCCCAGCGGGGGAGACCCAGTACTTC
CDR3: CASSLAPAGETQYF

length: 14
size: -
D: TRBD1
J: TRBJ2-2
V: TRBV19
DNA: TGTGCCAGTAGTGGGACAGGGGGATTCGGGGAGCTGTTTTTT
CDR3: CASSGTGGFGELFF

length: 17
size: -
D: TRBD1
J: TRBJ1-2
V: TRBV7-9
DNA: TGTGCCAGCAGCAGGACAGGGGGAGTTCGGGGAGTAAGTGGCTACACCTTC
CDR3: CASSRTGGVRGVSGYTF

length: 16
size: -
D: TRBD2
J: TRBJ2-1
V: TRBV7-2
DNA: TGTGCCAGCAGCTTATCCAGCGGGAGGGGAGCCGATGAGCAGTTCTTC
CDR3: CASSLSSGRGADEQFF

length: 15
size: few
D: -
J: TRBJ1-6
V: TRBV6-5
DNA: TGTGCCAGCAGTTACGACAGTGGCCTTAATTCACCCCTCCACTTT
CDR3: CASSYDSGLNSPLHF

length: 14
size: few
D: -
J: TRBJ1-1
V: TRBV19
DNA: TGTGCCAGTAGTATTGAGGCGAGGAACACTGAAGCTTTCTTT
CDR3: CASSIEARNTEAFF

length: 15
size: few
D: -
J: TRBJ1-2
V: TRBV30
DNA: TGTGCCTGGATCAAGGGGTCGGCGGCTAACTATGGCTACACCTTC
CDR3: CAWIKGSAANYGYTF

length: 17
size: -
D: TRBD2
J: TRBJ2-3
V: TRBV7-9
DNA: TGTGCCAGCAGCTCTTTCCCAAGCGGGAGTAACACAGATACGCAGTATTTT
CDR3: CASSSFPSGSNTDTQYF

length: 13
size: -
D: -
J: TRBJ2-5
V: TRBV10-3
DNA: TGTGCCATCAGTGAGTCACAGCAAGAGACCCAGTACTTC
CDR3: CAISESQQETQYF

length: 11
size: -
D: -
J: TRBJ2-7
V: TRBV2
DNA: TGTGCCAGCAGTGTAGTCCGGGAGCAGTACTTC
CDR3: CASSVVREQYF

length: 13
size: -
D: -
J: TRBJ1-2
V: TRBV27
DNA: TGTGCCAGCAGTTCCCCGAATGCGTATGGCTACACCTTC
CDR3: CASSSPNAYGYTF

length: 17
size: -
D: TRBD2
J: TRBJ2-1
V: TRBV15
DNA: TGTGCCACCAGCAGAGAGGGCGGGAGGGCCAACTACAATGAGCAGTTCTTC
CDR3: CATSREGGRANYNEQFF

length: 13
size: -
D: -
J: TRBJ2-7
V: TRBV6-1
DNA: TGTGCCAGCAGTGATGGACAGAACTACGAGCAGTACTTC
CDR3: CASSDGQNYEQYF

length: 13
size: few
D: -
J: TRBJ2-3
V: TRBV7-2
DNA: TGTGCCAGCAGCTCTATTTTCACAGATACGCAGTATTTT
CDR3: CASSSIFTDTQYF

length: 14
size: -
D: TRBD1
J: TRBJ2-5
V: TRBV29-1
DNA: TGCAGCGTTGAGGACAGGGTGGACCAAGAGACCCAGTACTTC
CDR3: CSVEDRVDQETQYF

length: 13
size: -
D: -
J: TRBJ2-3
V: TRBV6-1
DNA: TGTGCCAGCAGTCCGTCTAGGCCAGATGTCGACTATTTT
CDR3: CASSPSRPDVDYF

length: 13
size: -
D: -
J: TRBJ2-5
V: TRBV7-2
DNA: TGTGCCAGCAGCTTAGGTGGAGTGGCACCCCAGTACTTC
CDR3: CASSLGGVAPQYF

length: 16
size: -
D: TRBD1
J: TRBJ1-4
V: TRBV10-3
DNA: TGTGCCATCAGTGATCCCGGGACAGCGGCTAATGAAAAACTGTTTTTT
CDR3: CAISDPGTAANEKLFF

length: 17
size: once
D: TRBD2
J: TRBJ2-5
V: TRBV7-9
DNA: TGTGCCAGCAGCTTAGACGCCGGACTAGCGGGACTAGAGACCCAGTACTTC
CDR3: CASSLDAGLAGLETQYF

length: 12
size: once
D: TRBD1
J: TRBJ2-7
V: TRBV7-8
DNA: TGTGCCAGCAGCCCAACCTCAGGGGGGCAGTACTTC
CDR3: CASSPTSGGQYF

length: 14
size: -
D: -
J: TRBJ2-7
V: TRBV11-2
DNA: TGTGCCAGCAGCATGGACACAGGGTCCCACGAGCAGTACTTC
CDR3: CASSMDTGSHEQYF

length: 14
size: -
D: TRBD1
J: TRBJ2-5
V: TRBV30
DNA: TGTGCCTGGAGAAAGGACAGGGGGCAAGAGACCCAGTACTTC
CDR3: CAWRKDRGQETQYF